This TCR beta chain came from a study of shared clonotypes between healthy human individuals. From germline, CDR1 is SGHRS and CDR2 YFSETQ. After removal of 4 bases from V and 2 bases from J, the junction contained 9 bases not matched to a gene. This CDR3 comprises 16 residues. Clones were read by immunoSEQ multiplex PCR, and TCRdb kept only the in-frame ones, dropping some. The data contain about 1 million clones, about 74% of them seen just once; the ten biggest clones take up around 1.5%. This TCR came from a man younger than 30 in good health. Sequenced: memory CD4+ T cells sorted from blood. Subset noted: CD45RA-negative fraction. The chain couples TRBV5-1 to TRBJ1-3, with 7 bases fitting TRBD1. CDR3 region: CASSTTGTEAGNTIYF. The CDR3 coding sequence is TGCGCCAGCAGCACAACCGGGACAGAGGCTGGAAACACCATATATTTT.